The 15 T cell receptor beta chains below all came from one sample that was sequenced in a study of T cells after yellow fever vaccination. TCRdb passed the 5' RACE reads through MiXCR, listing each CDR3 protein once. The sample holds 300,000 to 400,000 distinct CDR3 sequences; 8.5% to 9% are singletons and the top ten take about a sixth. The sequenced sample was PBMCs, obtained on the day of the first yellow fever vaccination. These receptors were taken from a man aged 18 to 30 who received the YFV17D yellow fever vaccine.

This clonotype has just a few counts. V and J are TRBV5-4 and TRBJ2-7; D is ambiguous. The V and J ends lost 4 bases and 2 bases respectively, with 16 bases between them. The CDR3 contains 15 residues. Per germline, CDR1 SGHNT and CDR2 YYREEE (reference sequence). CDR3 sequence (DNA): TGTGCCAGCAGCCTCCGACAAGGGCCCGCCTACGAGCAGTACGTC. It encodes CASSLRQGPAYEQYV.

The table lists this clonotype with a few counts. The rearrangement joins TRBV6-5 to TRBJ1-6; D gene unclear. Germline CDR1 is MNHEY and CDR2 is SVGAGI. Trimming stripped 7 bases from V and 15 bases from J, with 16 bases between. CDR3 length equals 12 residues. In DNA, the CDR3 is TGTGCCAGCACCGCCCAATCGGGAGTCCTCCACTTT. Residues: CASTAQSGVLHF.

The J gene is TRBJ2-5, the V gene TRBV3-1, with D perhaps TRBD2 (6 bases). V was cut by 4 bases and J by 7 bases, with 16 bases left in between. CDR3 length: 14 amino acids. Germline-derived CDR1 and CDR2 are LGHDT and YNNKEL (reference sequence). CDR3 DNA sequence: TGTGCCAGCAGCCCCGGGACTGACGGGAGGACCCAGTACTTC. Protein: CASSPGTDGRTQYF.

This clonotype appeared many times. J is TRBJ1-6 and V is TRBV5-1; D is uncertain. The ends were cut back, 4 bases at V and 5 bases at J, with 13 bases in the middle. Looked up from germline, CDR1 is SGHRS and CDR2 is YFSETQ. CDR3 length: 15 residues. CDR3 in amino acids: CASSLLMGNNSPLHF. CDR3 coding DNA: TGCGCCAGCAGCCTCCTTATGGGAAATAATTCACCCCTCCACTTT.

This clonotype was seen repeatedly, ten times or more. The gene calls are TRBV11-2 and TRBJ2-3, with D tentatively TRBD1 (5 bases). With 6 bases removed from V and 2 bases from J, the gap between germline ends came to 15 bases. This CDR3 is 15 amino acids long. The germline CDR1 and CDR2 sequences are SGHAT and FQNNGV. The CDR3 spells CASRGLRVHTDTQYF. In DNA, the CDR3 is TGTGCCAGCAGGGGTCTCAGGGTCCACACAGATACGCAGTATTTT.

Written as DNA, the CDR3 is TGTGCCAGCCAGGAACAAGAGGGGCCCACAGATACGCAGTATTTT. It specifies CASQEQEGPTDTQYF. The chain carries TRBV6-2 or TRBV6-3 and TRBJ2-3; D is perhaps TRBD1 or TRBD2 (5 bases each). The V gene's germline CDR1 is MNHEY and CDR2 SVGEGT. The CDR3 is made up of 15 amino acids. Trimming cost V 8 bases and J 2 bases, with 17 bases left between them.

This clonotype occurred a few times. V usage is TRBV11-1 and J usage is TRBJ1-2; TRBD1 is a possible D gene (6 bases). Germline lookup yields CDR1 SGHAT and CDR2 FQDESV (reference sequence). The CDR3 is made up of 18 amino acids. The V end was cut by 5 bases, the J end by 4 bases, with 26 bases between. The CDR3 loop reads CASSHNTGIFLRRYGYTF. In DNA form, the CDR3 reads TGTGCCAGCAGCCACAACACAGGGATATTTTTGAGGCGCTATGGCTACACCTTC.

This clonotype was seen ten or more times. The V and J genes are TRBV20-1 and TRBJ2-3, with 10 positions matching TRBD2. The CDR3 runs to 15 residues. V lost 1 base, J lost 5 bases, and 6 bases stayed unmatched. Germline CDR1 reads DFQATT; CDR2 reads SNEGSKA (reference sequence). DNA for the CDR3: TGCAGTGCTAGAGGAACTAGCGGGGTCAGAGATACGCAGTATTTT. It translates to CSARGTSGVRDTQYF.

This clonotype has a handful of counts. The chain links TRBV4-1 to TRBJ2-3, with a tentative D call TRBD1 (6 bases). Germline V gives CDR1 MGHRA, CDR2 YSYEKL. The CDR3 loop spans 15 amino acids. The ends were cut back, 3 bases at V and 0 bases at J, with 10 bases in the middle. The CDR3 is CASSHGQYSTDTQYF. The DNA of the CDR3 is TGCGCCAGCAGCCACGGACAGTATAGCACAGATACGCAGTATTTT.

The CDR3 DNA is TGTGCCAGCAGCTCGCGGACAGGGGAAGAGACCCAGTACTTC. Its translation: CASSSRTGEETQYF. V and J are TRBV7-2 and TRBJ2-5, with TRBD1 matching 9 bases. Germline V gives CDR1 SGHTA, CDR2 FQGNSA. This CDR3 has 14 amino acids. Germline trimming cut 4 bases from V and 3 bases from J; bases unmatched to any gene: 3. The full variable domain, its missing parts supplied by reference TRBV7-2 and TRBJ2-5, is GAGVSQSPSNKVTEKGKDVELRCDPISGHTALYWYRQSLGQGLEFLIYFQGNSAPDKSGLPSDRFSAERTGGSVSTLTIQRTQQEDSAVYLCASSSRTGEETQYFGPGTRLLVL.

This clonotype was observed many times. The CDR3 region is CASSLFGTGQETQYF. CDR3 coding DNA: TGCGCCAGCAGCTTGTTCGGGACAGGGCAAGAGACCCAGTACTTC. The chain links TRBV5-1 to TRBJ2-5, with TRBD1 matching over 9 bases. The V gene end was trimmed by 1 base and the J gene end by 2 bases; junction bases not matched to a gene: 3. The germline V gene has CDR1 SGHRS and CDR2 YFSETQ. The CDR3 has 15 amino acids. Full variable domain (outside the CDR3, taken from reference TRBV5-1 and TRBJ2-5): KAGVTQTPRYLIKTRGQQVTLSCSPISGHRSVSWYQQTPGQGLQFLFEYFSETQRNKGNFPGRFSGRQFSNSRSEMNVSTLELGDSALYLCASSLFGTGQETQYFGPGTRLLVL.

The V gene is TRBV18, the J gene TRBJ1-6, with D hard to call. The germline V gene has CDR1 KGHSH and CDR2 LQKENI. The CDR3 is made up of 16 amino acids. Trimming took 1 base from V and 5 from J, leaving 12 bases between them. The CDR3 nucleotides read TGTGCCAGCTCACCACTAACAGTAGGGAATAATTCACCCCTCCACTTT. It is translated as CASSPLTVGNNSPLHF.

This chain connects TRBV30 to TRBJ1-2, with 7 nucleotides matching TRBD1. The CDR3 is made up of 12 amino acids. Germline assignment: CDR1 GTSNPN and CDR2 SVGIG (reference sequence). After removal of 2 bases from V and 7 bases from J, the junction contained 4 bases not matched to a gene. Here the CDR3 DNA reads TGTGCCTGGAGTCCGGGACAGCGTGGCTACACCTTC. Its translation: CAWSPGQRGYTF.

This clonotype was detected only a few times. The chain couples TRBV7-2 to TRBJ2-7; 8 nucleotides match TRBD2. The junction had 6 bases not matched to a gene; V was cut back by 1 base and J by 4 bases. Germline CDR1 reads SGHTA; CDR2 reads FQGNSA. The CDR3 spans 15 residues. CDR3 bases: TGTGCCAGCAGCTTAGGAGCCGGGGGGGTTTACGAGCAGTACTTC. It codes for CASSLGAGGVYEQYF.

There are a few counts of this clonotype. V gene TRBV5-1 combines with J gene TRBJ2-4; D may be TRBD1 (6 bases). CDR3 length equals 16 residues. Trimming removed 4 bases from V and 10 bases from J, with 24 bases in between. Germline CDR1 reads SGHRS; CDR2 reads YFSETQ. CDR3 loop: CASSNRDKVFLGIQYF. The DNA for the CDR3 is TGCGCCAGCAGCAACCGGGACAAAGTTTTTTTGGGTATTCAGTACTTC.